Included here is one T cell receptor (beta chain) sequence, with context. Its antigen is currently unknown. A junction end diverges from the germline sequence, so it may reflect a read error. This entry belongs to a study of blood T cells in healthy people across ages. Germline V gene data show CDR1 as LNHDA and CDR2 as SQIVND (reference sequence). The CDR3 spans 15 residues. Alongside a J-beta primer mix, a sample-barcoded 5' primer served in a second PCR lasting roughly 7 to 12 cycles. In TCRdb, the 5' RACE reads were re-called with MiXCR into one record per CDR3 protein. The data contain over 1.5 million distinct CDR3 sequences, around half of them singletons. Whole-study findings and limits: The donors' CMV status was not determined, possibly confounding changes in expanded clonotypes. Long-lived donors carried more naive CD4+ cells and greater diversity than aged donors.

The sequenced sample consisted of blood. The rearrangement links TRBV19 to TRBJ2-1, with D maybe TRBD2 (5 bases). This clonotype originated in a woman in her 40s in good health. The CDR3 sequence is CASSTFGVSYNEQFF. The CDR3 DNA is TGTGCCAGTAGTACGTTCGGGGTCTCCTACAACGAGCAGTTCTTC.